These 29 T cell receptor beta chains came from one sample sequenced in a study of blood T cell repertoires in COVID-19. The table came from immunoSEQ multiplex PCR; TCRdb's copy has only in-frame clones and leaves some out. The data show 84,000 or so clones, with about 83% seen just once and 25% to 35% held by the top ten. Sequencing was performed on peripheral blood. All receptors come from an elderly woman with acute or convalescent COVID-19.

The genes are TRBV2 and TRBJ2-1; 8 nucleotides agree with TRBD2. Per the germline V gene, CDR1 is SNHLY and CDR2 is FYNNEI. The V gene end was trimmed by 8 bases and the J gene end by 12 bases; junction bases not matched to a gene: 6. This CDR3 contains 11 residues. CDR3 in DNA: TGTGCCAGCGACGAAGCGGGAGTGCAGTTCTTC. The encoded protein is CASDEAGVQFF.

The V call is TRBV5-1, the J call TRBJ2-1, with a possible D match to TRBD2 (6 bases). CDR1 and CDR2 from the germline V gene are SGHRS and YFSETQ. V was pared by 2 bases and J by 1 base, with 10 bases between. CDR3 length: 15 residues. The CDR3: CASSLSGASYNEQFF. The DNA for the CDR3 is TGCGCCAGCAGCTTATCGGGAGCTTCCTACAATGAGCAGTTCTTC.

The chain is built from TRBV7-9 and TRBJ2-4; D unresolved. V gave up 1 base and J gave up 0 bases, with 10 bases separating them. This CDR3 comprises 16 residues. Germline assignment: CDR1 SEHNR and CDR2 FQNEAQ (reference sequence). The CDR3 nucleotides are TGTGCCAGCAGCTTAGGGGCAGGCCTAGCCAAAAACATTCAGTACTTC. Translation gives CASSLGAGLAKNIQYF.

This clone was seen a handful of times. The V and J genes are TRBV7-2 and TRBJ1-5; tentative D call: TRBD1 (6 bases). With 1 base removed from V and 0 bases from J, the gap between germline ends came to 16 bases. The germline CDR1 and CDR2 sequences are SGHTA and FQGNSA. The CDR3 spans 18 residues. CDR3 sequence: CASSLDFDRPYSNQPQHF. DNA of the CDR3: TGTGCCAGCAGCTTAGATTTCGACAGGCCGTATAGCAATCAGCCCCAGCATTTT.

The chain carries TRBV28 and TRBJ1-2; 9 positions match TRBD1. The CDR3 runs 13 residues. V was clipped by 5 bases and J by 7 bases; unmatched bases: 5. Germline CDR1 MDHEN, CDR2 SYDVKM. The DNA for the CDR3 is TGTGCCAGCAGTCGGGGACAGGGCTCTGGCTACACCTTC. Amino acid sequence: CASSRGQGSGYTF.

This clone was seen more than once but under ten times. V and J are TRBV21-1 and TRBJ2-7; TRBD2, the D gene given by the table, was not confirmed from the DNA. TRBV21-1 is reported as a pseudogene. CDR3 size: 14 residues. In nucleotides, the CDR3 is TGTGCCAGCACCCTCCCTAGCGTTCCCTACGAGCAGTACTTC. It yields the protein CASTLPSVPYEQYF.

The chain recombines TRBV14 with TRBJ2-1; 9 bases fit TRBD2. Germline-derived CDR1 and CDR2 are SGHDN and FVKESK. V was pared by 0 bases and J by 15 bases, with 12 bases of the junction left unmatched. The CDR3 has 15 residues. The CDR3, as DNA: TGTGCCAGCAGCCAAGATATATTGCTAGCGGGACGATTGTTCTTC. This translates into CASSQDILLAGRLFF.

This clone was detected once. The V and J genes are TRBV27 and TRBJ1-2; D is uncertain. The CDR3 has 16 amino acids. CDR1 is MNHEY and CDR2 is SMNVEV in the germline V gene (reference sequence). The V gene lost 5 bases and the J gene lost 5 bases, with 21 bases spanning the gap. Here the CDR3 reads CASSPRGMARTYGYTF. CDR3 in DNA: TGTGCCAGCAGTCCTAGAGGCATGGCCCGAACTTATGGCTACACCTTC.

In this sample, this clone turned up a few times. DNA of the CDR3: TGCGCCAGCAGCTGGGGGACAGGTAAAGAGACCCAGTACTTC. Translated: CASSWGTGKETQYF. The chain uses TRBV5-1 and TRBJ2-5; 8 bases agree with TRBD1. CDR1 SGHRS and CDR2 YFSETQ come from the germline V gene. This CDR3 comprises 14 residues. J lost 3 bases, V lost 3 bases, and 4 bases had no gene match. Drawing the rest from reference TRBV5-1 and TRBJ2-5, the complete variable domain is KAGVTQTPRYLIKTRGQQVTLSCSPISGHRSVSWYQQTPGQGLQFLFEYFSETQRNKGNFPGRFSGRQFSNSRSEMNVSTLELGDSALYLCASSWGTGKETQYFGPGTRLLVL.

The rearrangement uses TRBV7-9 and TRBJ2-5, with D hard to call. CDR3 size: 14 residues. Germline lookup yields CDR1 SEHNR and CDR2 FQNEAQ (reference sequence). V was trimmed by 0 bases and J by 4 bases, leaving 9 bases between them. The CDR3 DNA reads TGTGCCAGCAGCTTAGCGCGGAGAGGAGAGACCCAGTACTTC. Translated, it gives CASSLARRGETQYF.

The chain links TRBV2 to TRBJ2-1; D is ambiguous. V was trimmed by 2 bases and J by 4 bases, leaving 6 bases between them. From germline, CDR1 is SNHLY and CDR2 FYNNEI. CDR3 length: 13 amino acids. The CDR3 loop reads CASSERSYNEQFF. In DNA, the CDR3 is TGTGCCAGCAGTGAACGGTCGTACAATGAGCAGTTCTTC. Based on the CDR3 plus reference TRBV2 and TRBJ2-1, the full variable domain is EPEVTQTPSHQVTQMGQEVILRCVPISNHLYFYWYRQILGQKVEFLVSFYNNEISEKSEIFDDQFSVERPDGSNFTLKIRSTKLEDSAMYFCASSERSYNEQFFGPGTRLTVL.

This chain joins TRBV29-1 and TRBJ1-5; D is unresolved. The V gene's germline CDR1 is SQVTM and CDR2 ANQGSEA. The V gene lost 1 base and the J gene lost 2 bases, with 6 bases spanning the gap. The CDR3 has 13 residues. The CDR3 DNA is TGCAGCGTTGAAGTGGGCGGCAATCAGCCCCAGCATTTT. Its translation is CSVEVGGNQPQHF.

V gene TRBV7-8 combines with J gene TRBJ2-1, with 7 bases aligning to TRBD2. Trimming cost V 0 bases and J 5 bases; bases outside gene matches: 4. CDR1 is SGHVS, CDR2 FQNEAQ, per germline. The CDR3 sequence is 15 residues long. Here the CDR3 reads CASSLASGRHNEQFF. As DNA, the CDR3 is TGTGCCAGCAGCTTAGCTAGCGGGCGGCACAATGAGCAGTTCTTC. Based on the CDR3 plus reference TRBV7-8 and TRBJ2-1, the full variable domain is GAGVSQSPRYKVAKRGQDVALRCDPISGHVSLFWYQQALGQGPEFLTYFQNEAQLDKSGLPSDRFFAERPEGSVSTLKIQRTQQEDSAVYLCASSLASGRHNEQFFGPGTRLTVL.

CDR3 protein: CASSLAGTEGNFYGYTF. Written as DNA, the CDR3 is TGTGCCAGCAGCTTAGCGGGGACTGAGGGGAACTTCTATGGCTACACCTTC. The chain couples TRBV7-2 to TRBJ1-2; D may be TRBD1 (5 bases). From germline, CDR1 is SGHTA and CDR2 FQGNSA. This CDR3 is built from 17 residues. V was cut by 0 bases and J by 4 bases, with 18 bases left in between. Full variable domain (outside the CDR3, taken from reference TRBV7-2 and TRBJ1-2): GAGVSQSPSNKVTEKGKDVELRCDPISGHTALYWYRQSLGQGLEFLIYFQGNSAPDKSGLPSDRFSAERTGGSVSTLTIQRTQQEDSAVYLCASSLAGTEGNFYGYTFGSGTRLTVV.

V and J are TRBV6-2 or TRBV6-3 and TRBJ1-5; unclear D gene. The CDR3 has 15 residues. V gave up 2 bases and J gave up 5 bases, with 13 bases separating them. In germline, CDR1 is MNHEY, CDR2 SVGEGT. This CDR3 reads CASSYPAGHYQPQHF. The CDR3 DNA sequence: TGTGCCAGCAGTTACCCGGCAGGTCACTATCAGCCCCAGCATTTT.

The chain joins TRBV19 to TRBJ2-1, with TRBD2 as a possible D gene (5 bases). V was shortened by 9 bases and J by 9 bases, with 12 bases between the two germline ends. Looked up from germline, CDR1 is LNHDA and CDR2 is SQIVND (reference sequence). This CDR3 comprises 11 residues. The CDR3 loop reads CASEGHGEQFF. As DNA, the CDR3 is TGTGCCAGCGAGGGTCACGGTGAGCAGTTCTTC.

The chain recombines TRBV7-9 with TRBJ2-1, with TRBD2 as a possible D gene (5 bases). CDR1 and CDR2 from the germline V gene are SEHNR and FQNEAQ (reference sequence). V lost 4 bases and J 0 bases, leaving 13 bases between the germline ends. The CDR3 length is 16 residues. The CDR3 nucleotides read TGTGCCAGCAGCTCCGTTTTAGCGATCTCCTACAATGAGCAGTTCTTC. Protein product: CASSSVLAISYNEQFF.

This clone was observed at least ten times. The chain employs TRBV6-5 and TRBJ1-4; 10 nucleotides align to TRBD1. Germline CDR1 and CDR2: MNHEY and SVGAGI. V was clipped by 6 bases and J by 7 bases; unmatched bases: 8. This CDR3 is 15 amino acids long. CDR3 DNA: TGTGCCAGCAGGAACGGGGGGACAGGGGCTGAAAAACTGTTTTTT. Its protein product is CASRNGGTGAEKLFF.

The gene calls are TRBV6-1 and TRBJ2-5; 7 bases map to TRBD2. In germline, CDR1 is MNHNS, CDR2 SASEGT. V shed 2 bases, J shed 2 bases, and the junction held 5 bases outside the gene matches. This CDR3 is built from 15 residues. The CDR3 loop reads CASSETPSGQETQYF. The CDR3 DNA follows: TGTGCCAGCAGTGAAACGCCTAGCGGACAAGAGACCCAGTACTTC.

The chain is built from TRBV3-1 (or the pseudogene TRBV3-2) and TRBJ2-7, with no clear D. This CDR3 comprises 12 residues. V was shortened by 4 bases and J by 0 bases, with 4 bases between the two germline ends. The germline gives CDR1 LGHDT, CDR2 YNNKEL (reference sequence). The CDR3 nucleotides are TGTGCCAGCAGCCGGAGCTCCTACGAGCAGTACTTC. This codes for CASSRSSYEQYF.

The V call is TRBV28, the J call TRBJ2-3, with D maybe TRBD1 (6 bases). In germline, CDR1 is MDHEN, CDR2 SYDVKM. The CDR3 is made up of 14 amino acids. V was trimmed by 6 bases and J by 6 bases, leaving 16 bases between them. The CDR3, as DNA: TGTGCCAGCAGCCCCACAGGGTTGAGTGATACGCAGTATTTT. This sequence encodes CASSPTGLSDTQYF.

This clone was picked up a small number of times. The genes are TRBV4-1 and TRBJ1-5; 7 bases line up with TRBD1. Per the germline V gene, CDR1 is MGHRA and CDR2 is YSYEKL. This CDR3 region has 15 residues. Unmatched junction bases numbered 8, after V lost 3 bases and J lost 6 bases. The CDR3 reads CASSQAGQLGQPQHF. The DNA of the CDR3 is TGCGCCAGCAGCCAGGCGGGACAGTTGGGTCAGCCCCAGCATTTT.

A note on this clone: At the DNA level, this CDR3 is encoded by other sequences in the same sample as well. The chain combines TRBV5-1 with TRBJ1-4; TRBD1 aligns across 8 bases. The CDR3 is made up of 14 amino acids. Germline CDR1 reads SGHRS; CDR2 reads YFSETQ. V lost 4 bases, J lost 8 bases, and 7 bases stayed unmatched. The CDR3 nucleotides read TGCGCCAGCAGCCTAGGACAGGGTAAAGAAAAACTGTTTTTT. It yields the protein CASSLGQGKEKLFF. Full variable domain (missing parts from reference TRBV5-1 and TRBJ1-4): KAGVTQTPRYLIKTRGQQVTLSCSPISGHRSVSWYQQTPGQGLQFLFEYFSETQRNKGNFPGRFSGRQFSNSRSEMNVSTLELGDSALYLCASSLGQGKEKLFFGSGTQLSVL.

CDR3 sequence: CASSRGGAIEQYF. The CDR3 DNA reads as TGTGCCAGTAGTAGGGGAGGAGCGATCGAGCAGTACTTC. V gene TRBV19 combines with J gene TRBJ2-7, with D maybe TRBD2 (6 bases). V lost 4 bases to trimming and J lost 6 bases, with 13 bases between them. In germline, CDR1 is LNHDA, CDR2 SQIVND (reference sequence). The CDR3 spans 13 residues.

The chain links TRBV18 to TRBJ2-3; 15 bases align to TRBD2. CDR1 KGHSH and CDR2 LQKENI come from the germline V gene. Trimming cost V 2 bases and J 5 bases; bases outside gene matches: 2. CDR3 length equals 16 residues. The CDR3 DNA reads TGTGCCAGCTCACCAGCGGGACTAGCGGGAGGAGATACGCAGTATTTT. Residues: CASSPAGLAGGDTQYF.

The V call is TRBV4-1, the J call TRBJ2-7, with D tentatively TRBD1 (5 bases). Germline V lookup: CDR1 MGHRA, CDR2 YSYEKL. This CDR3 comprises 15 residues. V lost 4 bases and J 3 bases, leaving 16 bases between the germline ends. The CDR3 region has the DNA TGCGCCAGCAGCCCCGCGGCGACAGATCACTACGAGCAGTACTTC. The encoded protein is CASSPAATDHYEQYF.

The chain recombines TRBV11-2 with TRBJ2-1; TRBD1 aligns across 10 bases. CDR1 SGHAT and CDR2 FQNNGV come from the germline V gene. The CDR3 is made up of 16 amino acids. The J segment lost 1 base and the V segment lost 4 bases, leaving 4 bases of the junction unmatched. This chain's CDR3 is CASSSRTGGSYNEQFF. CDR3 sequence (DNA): TGTGCCAGCAGCTCGAGGACAGGGGGGTCCTACAATGAGCAGTTCTTC.

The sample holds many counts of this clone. The CDR3 here is CATSKLQASSGNTIYF. DNA of the CDR3: TGTGCCACCAGCAAGCTACAGGCGTCCTCTGGAAACACCATATATTTT. V gene TRBV15 combines with J gene TRBJ1-3, with a tentative D call TRBD1 (5 bases). V lost 4 bases to trimming and J lost 0 bases, with 13 bases between them. CDR1 and CDR2 (germline): LNHNV, YYDKDF (reference sequence). The CDR3 covers 16 residues.

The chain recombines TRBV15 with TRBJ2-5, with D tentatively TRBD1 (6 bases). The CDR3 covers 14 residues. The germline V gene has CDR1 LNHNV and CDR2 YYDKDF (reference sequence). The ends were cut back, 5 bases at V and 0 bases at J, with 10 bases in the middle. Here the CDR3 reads CATSVQGYQETQYF. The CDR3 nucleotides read TGTGCCACCAGCGTACAGGGATACCAAGAGACCCAGTACTTC.